Listed here are 32 T cell receptor beta chains from one sample, sequenced in a study of cytomegalovirus exposure and HLA in healthy donors. The PCR employed 60 Vbeta primers together with 13 Jbeta primers. The repertoire was sequenced with immunoSEQ multiplex PCR; TCRdb's copy has only in-frame clones and lacks some. Of about 220,000 clones in the sample, about 80% were seen once. Sequenced: PBMCs. These receptors were obtained from a man aged 18 to 30 in good health and CMV-seronegative.

The rearrangement uses TRBV28 and TRBJ1-2; D unresolved. Trimming shortened V by 7 bases and J by 1 base, and 13 bases separated the two germline ends. Germline V gene sequence: CDR1 MDHEN, CDR2 SYDVKM. The CDR3 runs 14 residues. In nucleotides, the CDR3 is TGTGCCAGCACTCAGGTGAATTTTAACTATGGCTACACCTTC. Encoded protein: CASTQVNFNYGYTF.

The chain links TRBV7-2 to TRBJ1-5, with a possible D match to TRBD1 (6 bases). The CDR3 loop spans 14 amino acids. Germline values: CDR1 SGHTA, CDR2 FQGNSA. The V and J ends lost 6 bases and 3 bases respectively, with 12 bases between them. Written as DNA, the CDR3 is TGTGCCAGCAGTCATAGGGGGTACAATCAGCCCCAGCATTTT. This encodes CASSHRGYNQPQHF.

The chain joins TRBV11-3 to TRBJ2-3, with 10 bases that match TRBD2. This CDR3 spans 14 amino acids. The V gene end was trimmed by 5 bases and the J gene end by 4 bases; junction bases not matched to a gene: 3. Germline CDR1 is SGHNT and CDR2 is YENEEA. In nucleotides, the CDR3 is TGTGCCAGCAGCCTAGCGGGAGTGTCAGATACGCAGTATTTT. Protein product: CASSLAGVSDTQYF.

The chain combines TRBV5-1 with TRBJ1-2, with 7 nucleotides matching TRBD1. The length of the CDR3 is 13 residues. Germline-derived CDR1 and CDR2 are SGHRS and YFSETQ. Trimming at V came to 1 base and at J to 7 bases, leaving 4 bases not matched to a gene. In nucleotides, the CDR3 is TGCGCCAGCAGCTTGACAGGGGACGCTGGCTACACCTTC. Translated, it gives CASSLTGDAGYTF. Looking up the rest from reference TRBV5-1 and TRBJ1-2 gives the full variable domain: KAGVTQTPRYLIKTRGQQVTLSCSPISGHRSVSWYQQTPGQGLQFLFEYFSETQRNKGNFPGRFSGRQFSNSRSEMNVSTLELGDSALYLCASSLTGDAGYTFGSGTRLTVV.

This clone was counted only a few times. Other nucleotide sequences in the sample specify the same CDR3. The rearrangement uses TRBV5-1 and TRBJ2-7; TRBD2 matches 8 bases. The V gene end was trimmed by 2 bases and the J gene end by 1 base; junction bases not matched to a gene: 2. Germline V lookup: CDR1 SGHRS, CDR2 YFSETQ. The CDR3 consists of 14 residues. CDR3 region: CASSFTSGSYEQYF. The CDR3 coding sequence is TGCGCCAGCAGCTTCACTAGCGGATCCTACGAGCAGTACTTC.

The V and J genes are TRBV19 and TRBJ1-1; 7 nucleotides line up with TRBD1. After removal of 4 bases from V and 5 bases from J, the junction contained 10 bases not matched to a gene. Germline lookup yields CDR1 LNHDA and CDR2 SQIVND (reference sequence). The CDR3 spans 15 residues. The CDR3 reads CASSRGTALGTEAFF. The CDR3 bases are TGTGCCAGTAGTAGAGGGACAGCACTGGGAACTGAAGCTTTCTTT.

The chain recombines TRBV27 with TRBJ2-1; tentatively, D is TRBD2 (5 bases). V shed 2 bases and J shed 5 bases, with 13 bases lying between them. CDR1 and CDR2 (germline): MNHEY, SMNVEV (reference sequence). This CDR3 spans 15 amino acids. The DNA for the CDR3 is TGTGCCAGCAGTTTAGTGGCTAGCCCGGACAATGAGCAGTTCTTC. Encoded protein: CASSLVASPDNEQFF.

This chain links TRBV6-5 with TRBJ2-7; D is undetermined. Trimming left V 6 bases short and J 1 base short, with 13 bases between. Germline V gene lookup returns CDR1 MNHEY and CDR2 SVGAGI. The CDR3 consists of 14 residues. The DNA of the CDR3 is TGTGCCAGCAGGCACCGGGTTGAGTCCTACGAGCAGTACTTC. Translated, it gives CASRHRVESYEQYF.

The chain uses TRBV4-1 and TRBJ1-5; the D gene is possibly TRBD1 (6 bases). Germline CDR1 reads MGHRA; CDR2 reads YSYEKL. This CDR3 has 13 amino acids. V was shortened by 2 bases and J by 6 bases, with 8 bases between the two germline ends. The CDR3 DNA reads as TGCGCCAGCAGCCAAACACAGGGTCAGCCCCAGCATTTT. Residues: CASSQTQGQPQHF.

This chain links TRBV6-1 with TRBJ2-7; D not certain. Germline V gene data show CDR1 as MNHNS and CDR2 as SASEGT. Trimming stripped 2 bases from V and 6 bases from J, with 8 bases between. The CDR3 is 12 residues long. The DNA of the CDR3 is TGTGCCAGCAGTGAATTCAGAGGCGAGCAGTACTTC. It encodes CASSEFRGEQYF.

The chain recombines TRBV7-6 with TRBJ2-3, with TRBD1 matching 8 bases. Germline assignment: CDR1 SGHVS and CDR2 FNYEAQ. This CDR3 comprises 15 residues. V shed 2 bases, J shed 4 bases, and the junction held 5 bases outside the gene matches. CDR3 residues: CASSLTGGTSDTQYF. CDR3 coding DNA: TGTGCCAGCAGCTTAACAGGGGGGACTTCAGATACGCAGTATTTT.

The rearrangement uses TRBV6-4 and TRBJ1-2; 9 positions match TRBD1. The CDR3 runs 17 residues. J was trimmed by 0 bases and V by 4 bases; bases with no gene match: 9. The germline V gene encodes CDR1 MRHNA and CDR2 SNTAGT. The CDR3 coding sequence is TGTGCCAGCAGTGCCTCCGGGACAGGGTTTGCTAACTATGGCTACACCTTC. Its protein product is CASSASGTGFANYGYTF.

The chain combines TRBV6-4 with TRBJ2-1; D remains unclear. CDR1 is MRHNA, CDR2 SNTAGT, per germline. The CDR3 runs 14 residues. V was clipped by 0 bases and J by 9 bases, with 12 bases between them. Here the CDR3 reads CASSDSIAVREQFF. The CDR3 DNA sequence: TGTGCCAGCAGTGACTCGATAGCCGTTCGTGAGCAGTTCTTC.

J is TRBJ1-5 and V is TRBV21-1. TRBV21-1 is given as a pseudogene. The CDR3 spans 13 residues. The CDR3 nucleotides are TGTGCCAGCAGCCCGAGGGCCCTTTGGCCCCAGCATTTT. Translation gives CASSPRALWPQHF.

J is TRBJ1-2 and V is TRBV6-5; no definite D call. The CDR3 consists of 14 residues. V was shortened by 2 bases and J by 5 bases, with 12 bases between the two germline ends. Germline V gene data show CDR1 as MNHEY and CDR2 as SVGAGI. The chain's CDR3 is CASSYSDGSYGYTF. As DNA, the CDR3 is TGTGCCAGCAGTTACAGTGACGGGTCTTATGGCTACACCTTC.

This clone was detected a few times. The J gene is TRBJ2-1, the V gene TRBV4-1, with TRBD2 identical over 9 bases. V was pared by 4 bases and J by 2 bases, with 3 bases of the junction left unmatched. The CDR3 has 15 amino acids. Germline loops: CDR1 MGHRA, CDR2 YSYEKL. CDR3 nucleotides: TGCGCCAGCAGCCGACTAGCGGACACCTACAATGAGCAGTTCTTC. As protein: CASSRLADTYNEQFF.

The chain uses TRBV10-1 and TRBJ1-2; D possibly corresponds to TRBD1 (6 bases). Per the germline V gene, CDR1 is WNHNN and CDR2 is SYGVQD (reference sequence). The CDR3 runs 16 residues. The ends were cut back, 4 bases at V and 0 bases at J, with 15 bases in the middle. The CDR3 here is CASSGTAVQANYGYTF. The CDR3 DNA reads TGCGCCAGCAGTGGGACAGCCGTCCAAGCTAACTATGGCTACACCTTC.

The sample holds one count of this clone. The chain has TRBV6-1 and TRBJ2-1; 13 bases agree with TRBD2. Looked up from germline, CDR1 is MNHNS and CDR2 is SASEGT. This CDR3 comprises 15 residues. After removal of 1 base from V and 8 bases from J, the junction contained 2 bases not matched to a gene. Written as DNA, the CDR3 is TGTGCCAGCAGTGAAGGGACTAGCGGGAGACATGAGCAGTTCTTC. Its translation is CASSEGTSGRHEQFF.

This clone was seen only a few times. This chain uses TRBV19 with TRBJ2-3, with 10 bases that match TRBD1. There are 17 residues in the CDR3. Germline CDR1 is LNHDA and CDR2 is SQIVND (reference sequence). V gave up 4 bases and J gave up 5 bases; unmatched junction bases: 12. CDR3 sequence (DNA): TGTGCCAGTAGTACGACCCCCCAGGGGACAGGGGTAGATACGCAGTATTTT. It encodes CASSTTPQGTGVDTQYF.

The chain links TRBV27 to TRBJ1-5; 9 nucleotides match TRBD1. The V segment lost 5 bases and the J segment 0 bases; nucleotides outside the gene matches: 5. Germline V gene sequence: CDR1 MNHEY, CDR2 SMNVEV (reference sequence). The CDR3 extends over 16 amino acids. This CDR3 is CASSPGQGLSNQPQHF. The CDR3 bases are TGTGCCAGCAGTCCGGGACAGGGCCTTAGCAATCAGCCCCAGCATTTT.

The V and J genes are TRBV19 and TRBJ2-2, with TRBD1 matching over 7 bases. This CDR3 spans 16 amino acids. The trim removed 8 bases at V and 4 bases at J, leaving 13 bases unmatched. The V gene's germline CDR1 is LNHDA and CDR2 SQIVND (reference sequence). DNA for the CDR3: TGTGCCAGTGACTACAGGGGAGACGGGGTCACCGGGGAGCTGTTTTTT. It specifies CASDYRGDGVTGELFF.

This clone came up a few times. J is TRBJ1-1 and V is TRBV29-1; D unresolved. CDR1 and CDR2 (germline): SQVTM, ANQGSEA. The CDR3 has 11 residues. Between the trimmed V and J ends, which lost 4 bases and 1 base, there was a span of 4 bases. The CDR3 here is CSVGRNTEAFF. The CDR3, as DNA: TGCAGCGTTGGGAGGAACACTGAAGCTTTCTTT.

V and J are TRBV7-3 and TRBJ2-3; TRBD2 matches at 12 bases. This CDR3 comprises 16 residues. With 2 bases clipped from V and 2 bases from J, the junction kept 2 bases outside the gene matches. Germline V lookup: CDR1 SGHTA, CDR2 FQGTGA. CDR3 nucleotides: TGTGCCAGCAGCTTAGGACTAGCGGGGTTCACAGATACGCAGTATTTT. Its protein product is CASSLGLAGFTDTQYF. Full variable domain (remainder filled in from reference TRBV7-3 and TRBJ2-3): GAGVSQTPSNKVTEKGKYVELRCDPISGHTALYWYRQSLGQGPEFLIYFQGTGAADDSGLPNDRFFAVRPEGSVSTLKIQRTERGDSAVYLCASSLGLAGFTDTQYFGPGTRLTVL.

The chain couples TRBV7-2 to TRBJ2-1; TRBD2 matches 10 bases. In germline, CDR1 is SGHTA, CDR2 FQGNSA. The J segment lost 2 bases and the V segment lost 3 bases, leaving 4 bases of the junction unmatched. The CDR3 loop spans 16 amino acids. The CDR3 sequence is CASSFEAGGPYNEQFF. The CDR3 nucleotides are TGTGCCAGCAGCTTTGAAGCGGGAGGGCCCTACAATGAGCAGTTCTTC.

The V and J genes are TRBV19 and TRBJ1-3, with D possibly TRBD1 on 5 matching bases. The CDR3 length is 13 residues. Germline assignment: CDR1 LNHDA and CDR2 SQIVND (reference sequence). The V end was cut by 9 bases, the J end by 4 bases, with 13 bases between. This CDR3 reads CARPGVDGNTIYF. CDR3 nucleotides: TGTGCCAGGCCGGGGGTGGACGGAAACACCATATATTTT.

V and J are TRBV19 and TRBJ1-3; D ambiguous. The CDR3 totals 17 residues. The germline V gene encodes CDR1 LNHDA and CDR2 SQIVND (reference sequence). V gave up 3 bases and J gave up 2 bases, with 17 bases separating them. The chain's CDR3 is CASSIGGEGLPGNTIYF. The CDR3 DNA follows: TGTGCCAGTAGTATCGGCGGTGAGGGCCTGCCTGGAAACACCATATATTTT.

The chain joins TRBV28 to TRBJ2-1; TRBD2 agrees at 7 bases. This CDR3 is built from 15 residues. Germline V CDR1 and CDR2: MDHEN, SYDVKM. Losses at the gene ends were 2 bases for V and 4 bases for J; bases not matched to a gene: 5. CDR3 coding DNA: TGTGCCAGCAGTTTAAGCGGGAATAGGTACAATGAGCAGTTCTTC. This encodes CASSLSGNRYNEQFF.

This clone was recorded a few times. This rearrangement joins TRBV27 to TRBJ1-1; possibly TRBD1 for D (5 bases). CDR1 MNHEY and CDR2 SMNVEV come from the germline V gene (reference sequence). V lost 1 base, J lost 2 bases, and 17 bases lay in between. The CDR3 loop spans 17 amino acids. The CDR3 nucleotides read TGTGCCAGCAGTTTATACAGGCAAACCCTACAAAACACTGAAGCTTTCTTT. This gives the protein CASSLYRQTLQNTEAFF.

The chain links TRBV5-4 to TRBJ1-4; 11 bases are a match to TRBD1. This CDR3 region has 15 residues. Germline loops: CDR1 SGHNT, CDR2 YYREEE (reference sequence). V lost 4 bases and J lost 7; bases outside the gene matches: 6. CDR3 nucleotides: TGTGCCAGCAGCGGTGGACAGGGGGCGCCTGAAAAACTGTTTTTT. Translating it yields CASSGGQGAPEKLFF.

The chain carries TRBV20-1 and TRBJ2-3; D is unresolved. Between the trimmed V and J ends, which lost 1 base and 6 bases, there was a span of 5 bases. The CDR3 sequence is 11 residues long. Per germline, CDR1 DFQATT and CDR2 SNEGSKA (reference sequence). The CDR3, as DNA: TGCAGTGCTAGAGGGCTGGATACGCAGTATTTT. Translated: CSARGLDTQYF.

V and J are TRBV6-1 and TRBJ1-5; maybe TRBD1 (6 bases). This CDR3 region has 15 residues. Trimming left V 1 base short and J 3 bases short, with 10 bases between. Germline CDR1 and CDR2: MNHNS and SASEGT. CDR3 in DNA: TGTGCCAGCAGTGAAGGGACAGCAAACAATCAGCCCCAGCATTTT. This encodes CASSEGTANNQPQHF.

The chain links TRBV28 to TRBJ2-3; D unresolved. The CDR3 has 13 amino acids. Germline loops: CDR1 MDHEN, CDR2 SYDVKM. With 5 bases removed from V and 9 bases from J, the gap between germline ends came to 15 bases. In DNA, the CDR3 is TGTGCCAGCAGTCCTCTGAACGGGTTCACGCAGTATTTT. Translated, it gives CASSPLNGFTQYF. The complete variable domain, with remaining parts taken from reference TRBV28 and TRBJ2-3, reads DVKVTQSSRYLVKRTGEKVFLECVQDMDHENMFWYRQDPGLGLRLIYFSYDVKMKEKGDIPEGYSVSREKKERFSLILESASTNQTSMYLCASSPLNGFTQYFGPGTRLTVL.